This T cell receptor (beta chain) was recovered during a study of beta chain features in type 1 diabetes. Overall study findings and caveats: In every one of the four CD4+ subsets, TCRB CDR3s were moderately but significantly shorter in Type 1 diabetes patients.

Since all of the isolated RNA was reverse transcribed, expressed TCRB transcripts were what got sequenced. TCRdb keeps only in-frame clones here, not all; method: immunoSEQ multiplex PCR. The sample shows about 660,000 clones, around 15% of them seen only once. A word on this clone: Its antigen is unidentified.

Trimming removed 6 bases at V and 7 bases at J, with 13 bases between. The CDR3 sequence is 13 residues long. Looked up from germline, CDR1 is SNHLY and CDR2 is FYNNEI. The chain uses TRBV2 and TRBJ2-1; a possible D gene is TRBD2 (7 bases). This receptor was obtained from a man between 18 and 29 years old with type 1 diabetes. The sample taken for sequencing was naive CD4+ T cells from blood. CDR3 DNA sequence: TGTGCCAGCAGCAAAGAGGGGGGGAATGAGCAGTTCTTC. Its protein product is CASSKEGGNEQFF.